The rows below give T cell receptor beta chains drawn from one sample of a study of cytomegalovirus exposure and HLA in healthy donors. TCRdb's copy holds only in-frame clones and misses some; the assay was immunoSEQ multiplex PCR. The data show 85,000 to 130,000 clones, with around 75% seen just once and 2.5% to 3% held by the top ten. Source material: PBMCs. The receptors here all came from a female donor in good health and CMV-seronegative. Each CDR3 is given with its conserved first and last residue. Each record gives: CDR3 protein, CDR3 DNA, J gene, D gene, V gene, clone size, CDR3 length. The D gene is left open where the match is weak. Only some rows state a clone size, as once, few, many or a class for expanded clones.

CAWTGGMNTEAFF	TGTGCCTGGACAGGGGGTATGAACACTGAAGCTTTCTTT	TRBJ1-1	TRBD1	TRBV30	.	13
CASRGQKPLGTGELFF	TGTGCCAGCAGGGGACAGAAACCTTTGGGCACCGGGGAGCTGTTTTTT	TRBJ2-2	TRBD1	TRBV2	.	16
CASSRVSREAFF	TGTGCCAGCAGCCGCGTAAGCCGAGAAGCTTTCTTT	TRBJ1-1	.	TRBV7-6	.	12
CASSYSRDRSYEQYF	TGTGCCAGCAGTTATTCCCGGGACAGGTCGTACGAGCAGTACTTC	TRBJ2-7	TRBD1	TRBV6-5	.	15
CASSQSPGTDTQYF	TGTGCCAGCAGCCAATCACCAGGCACAGATACGCAGTATTTT	TRBJ2-3	.	TRBV16	few	14
CAISPLGADGYTF	TGTGCCATCAGCCCGCTGGGGGCGGATGGCTACACCTTC	TRBJ1-2	.	TRBV10-3	.	13
CASSPYLAGGLYEQYF	TGCGCCAGCAGCCCGTATCTAGCGGGAGGTCTTTACGAGCAGTACTTC	TRBJ2-7	TRBD2	TRBV4-3	.	16
CASSFLLQGASYEQYF	TGTGCCAGCAGCTTCCTACTACAGGGCGCCTCCTACGAGCAGTACTTC	TRBJ2-7	.	TRBV4-2	.	16
CASSLGSGRFTDTQYF	TGTGCCAGCAGTTTAGGCAGCGGGAGATTCACAGATACGCAGTATTTT	TRBJ2-3	TRBD2	TRBV27	.	16
CASSHPGPIGTSGRGNEQFF	TGTGCCAGCAGCCACCCCGGGCCGATAGGGACTAGCGGGAGGGGGAATGAGCAGTTCTTC	TRBJ2-1	TRBD2	TRBV28	.	20
CASSVVPLAGLHNEQFF	TGTGCCAGCAGCGTAGTTCCACTAGCGGGATTACACAATGAGCAGTTCTTC	TRBJ2-1	TRBD2	TRBV9	.	17
CSVEGQGYTDTQYF	TGCAGCGTTGAAGGGCAGGGATACACAGATACGCAGTATTTT	TRBJ2-3	.	TRBV29-1	.	14
CASSSLGSGEAFF	TGTGCCAGCAGTTCCCTCGGGTCCGGTGAAGCTTTCTTT	TRBJ1-1	.	TRBV27	.	13
CASSQDSLSSYEQYF	TGTGCCAGCAGCCAGGACTCCCTCAGCTCCTACGAGCAGTACTTC	TRBJ2-7	.	TRBV7-9	once	15
CASSYSIGGRTGLKFF	TGTGCCAGCAGTTACTCGATCGGGGGACGGACAGGGTTGAAGTTCTTC	TRBJ2-1	TRBD1	TRBV6-6	.	16
CASSFYGSEQYF	TGTGCCAGCAGTTTTTATGGCTCCGAGCAGTACTTC	TRBJ2-7	.	TRBV28	.	12
CASSHSGTVGEQFF	TGTGCCAGCAGTCACTCCGGGACAGTAGGTGAGCAGTTCTTC	TRBJ2-1	TRBD1	TRBV6-7	.	14
CASSPGRQGKFF	TGTGCCAGCAGCCCAGGCCGACAGGGGAAGTTTTTT	TRBJ1-4	TRBD1	TRBV7-9	few	12
CASSDSKGGGTDTQYF	TGTGCCAGCAGTGACTCGAAAGGGGGCGGAACAGATACGCAGTATTTT	TRBJ2-3	TRBD1	TRBV6-4	.	16
CASSYSGQSITEAFF	TGTGCCAGCAGTTACTCGGGACAGTCAATCACTGAAGCTTTCTTT	TRBJ1-1	TRBD1	TRBV6-6	.	15
CASSLSSGNTIYF	TGTGCCAGCAGCCTCAGTTCTGGAAACACCATATATTTT	TRBJ1-3	.	TRBV11-3	.	13
CASSPRLAASTDTQYF	TGTGCCAGCAGCCCCCGACTAGCGGCTAGCACAGATACGCAGTATTTT	TRBJ2-3	TRBD2	TRBV5-5	.	16